The 3 T cell receptor beta chains presented below share a single source sample, sequenced in a study of OX40 agonist ivuxolimab in advanced cancers. TCRdb's table, derived via immunoSEQ multiplex PCR, lists solely in-frame clones and lacks some. The sample holds about 49,000 clones; around 81% are singletons and the top ten take 5% to 7.5%. Source: CD4+ or CD8+ T cells sorted from blood, taken in a trial of the OX40 agonist ivuxolimab. Source of these receptors: an adult with an advanced solid tumor such as melanoma, head and neck, liver or kidney cancer.

This clone was observed a handful of times. The J gene is TRBJ2-1, the V gene TRBV6-5; 11 bases are a match to TRBD2. Germline V gene data show CDR1 as MNHEY and CDR2 as SVGAGI. CDR3 length: 15 amino acids. V lost 0 bases and J lost 6; bases outside the gene matches: 1. For the CDR3, the DNA is TGTGCCAGCAGTTACTCCACTAGCGGGAGCAATGAGCAGTTCTTC. Protein sequence: CASSYSTSGSNEQFF.

This clone was detected only a few times. This sequence joins TRBV4-1 and TRBJ1-1; no firm D call. V was shortened by 0 bases and J by 5 bases, with 10 bases between the two germline ends. CDR3 length equals 14 residues. Per the germline V gene, CDR1 is MGHRA and CDR2 is YSYEKL. This chain's CDR3 is CASSQDLSETEAFF. CDR3 sequence (DNA): TGCGCCAGCAGCCAAGATCTAAGTGAAACTGAAGCTTTCTTT.

This clone is deemed medium-sized. V and J are TRBV7-9 and TRBJ1-1; the D is unclear. Germline V gene data show CDR1 as SEHNR and CDR2 as FQNEAQ (reference sequence). Trimming removed 5 bases from V and 0 bases from J, with 10 bases in between. This CDR3 contains 14 residues. As DNA, the CDR3 is TGTGCCAGCAGCGGAACAGTGCTGAACACTGAAGCTTTCTTT. Translated, it gives CASSGTVLNTEAFF. The variable domain in full, with the rest retrieved from reference TRBV7-9 and TRBJ1-1, is DTGVSQNPRHKITKRGQNVTFRCDPISEHNRLYWYRQTLGQGPEFLTYFQNEAQLEKSRLLSDRFSAERPKGSFSTLEIQRTEQGDSAMYLCASSGTVLNTEAFFGQGTRLTVV.